The next 9 T cell receptor beta chains were all read from a single sample in a study of cytomegalovirus exposure and HLA in healthy donors. Vbeta (60) and Jbeta (13) primers were used in the PCR. Sequencing was performed with immunoSEQ multiplex PCR; in TCRdb, only in-frame clones are kept and a portion is missing. Seen here are some 150,000 clones, roughly four fifths observed once, and the top ten hold about 3%. Sequencing used PBMCs. Receptor source: a man aged 40-49 years in good health and CMV-seropositive.

The V gene is TRBV2, the J gene TRBJ2-1, with D possibly being TRBD2 (6 bases). Trimming pared 11 bases from V and 6 bases from J, leaving 14 bases between. This CDR3 is 12 amino acids long. Germline V gene sequence: CDR1 SNHLY, CDR2 FYNNEI. CDR3 residues: CAGEVISNEQFF. In DNA, the CDR3 is TGTGCCGGGGAGGTAATTTCCAATGAGCAGTTCTTC.

This clone came up a few times. The chain is built from TRBV7-8 and TRBJ2-2; TRBD1 matches at 8 bases. Germline V gives CDR1 SGHVS, CDR2 FQNEAQ. This CDR3 comprises 15 residues. Losses at the gene ends were 5 bases for V and 4 bases for J; bases not matched to a gene: 6. The CDR3 DNA reads TGTGCCAGCAGCCCTCGGGACAGGCCCACCGGGGAGCTGTTTTTT. It is translated as CASSPRDRPTGELFF.

This clone was seen more than once but under ten times. CDR3 coding DNA: TGTGCCAGCAGCGTAGATCCAGGGGACAGTAACACTGAAGCTTTCTTT. This sequence encodes CASSVDPGDSNTEAFF. The chain joins TRBV9 to TRBJ1-1; TRBD1 agrees at 7 bases. J lost 2 bases, V lost 0 bases, and 7 bases had no gene match. Germline CDR1 SGDLS, CDR2 YYNGEE. This CDR3 has 16 amino acids.

The chain recombines TRBV7-8 with TRBJ1-1; maybe TRBD1 (5 bases). The CDR3 is made up of 13 amino acids. Germline CDR1 is SGHVS and CDR2 is FQNEAQ. The V gene lost 5 bases and the J gene lost 12 bases, with 19 bases spanning the gap. In nucleotides, the CDR3 is TGTGCCAGCAGCGAGAAAGCCCAGGGAGGATCTTTCTTT. Protein product: CASSEKAQGGSFF.

This rearrangement joins TRBV7-9 to TRBJ1-2, with D tentatively TRBD1 (6 bases). Trimming pared 5 bases from V and 0 bases from J, leaving 13 bases between. The CDR3 totals 15 residues. Germline V gene sequence: CDR1 SEHNR, CDR2 FQNEAQ (reference sequence). CDR3 in DNA: TGTGCCAGCAGCCAACAGGGTGTAGCTAACTATGGCTACACCTTC. It specifies CASSQQGVANYGYTF.

Written as DNA, the CDR3 is TGTGCCAGCAGCTTGACAGGACTAGCGACCAATGAGCAGTTCTTC. Its translation: CASSLTGLATNEQFF. The V gene is TRBV5-6, the J gene TRBJ2-1; 9 nucleotides match TRBD2. The ends lost 1 base at V and 6 bases at J; junction bases unmatched: 5. Germline V CDR1 and CDR2: SGHDT, YYEEEE. The CDR3 has 15 residues. Filled out from reference TRBV5-6 and TRBJ2-1, the complete variable domain reads DAGVTQSPTHLIKTRGQQVTLRCSPKSGHDTVSWYQQALGQGPQFIFQYYEEEERQRGNFPDRFSGHQFPNYSSELNVNALLLGDSALYLCASSLTGLATNEQFFGPGTRLTVL.

The rearrangement joins TRBV6-5 to TRBJ1-1; weak D call: TRBD1 (5 bases). This CDR3 is 15 amino acids long. V lost 6 bases, J lost 4 bases, and 18 bases lay in between. The germline V gene has CDR1 MNHEY and CDR2 SVGAGI. Written as DNA, the CDR3 is TGTGCCAGCAGCAGTCCGACAGCCCTGGGCACTGAAGCTTTCTTT. Translation: CASSSPTALGTEAFF.

The V call is TRBV19, the J call TRBJ2-5, with D maybe TRBD2 (6 bases). The DNA end is more similar to TRBJ2-7, so the J call may be wrong. Germline V gene data show CDR1 as LNHDA and CDR2 as SQIVND (reference sequence). This CDR3 region has 14 residues. CDR3 amino acids: CASRGTGEGYEQYF. In DNA, the CDR3 is TGTGCCAGTAGGGGTACGGGAGAAGGGTACGAGCAGTACTTC.

The chain recombines TRBV7-8 with TRBJ2-5, with 12 bases aligning to TRBD2. The length of the CDR3 is 14 residues. Germline V gene sequence: CDR1 SGHVS, CDR2 FQNEAQ. Unmatched junction bases numbered 6, after V lost 3 bases and J lost 10 bases. CDR3 residues: CASSLGLAGVGQYF. The CDR3 DNA is TGTGCCAGCAGCTTGGGACTAGCGGGCGTGGGCCAGTACTTC.